This paragraph reports one T cell receptor beta chain. Its antigen is as yet unknown. The source of the sample is a study of brain T cells in children with intractable seizures. Points from the study as a whole: Pre- and post-surgery blood differed in depth, so pre-surgery absences may be undersampling.

CDR1 and CDR2 (germline): KGHSH, LQKENI. The CDR3 consists of 13 residues. V was cut by 2 bases and J by 1 base, with 5 bases left in between. Surgery cases with the highest brain T cell transcript signatures were chosen for sequencing. The method was immunoSEQ multiplex PCR; TCRdb's version includes in-frame clones alone and lacks a portion of them. The sample shows tens of thousands of clones, just over 90% of them seen only once. The rearrangement joins TRBV18 to TRBJ1-1; D not certain. The receptor's source is a boy under two years old with tuberous sclerosis and intractable seizures. Sequenced material: peripheral blood, taken at surgery. The CDR3 DNA reads TGTGCCAGCTCACCAGCTCAGAACACTGAAGCTTTCTTT. This codes for CASSPAQNTEAFF.